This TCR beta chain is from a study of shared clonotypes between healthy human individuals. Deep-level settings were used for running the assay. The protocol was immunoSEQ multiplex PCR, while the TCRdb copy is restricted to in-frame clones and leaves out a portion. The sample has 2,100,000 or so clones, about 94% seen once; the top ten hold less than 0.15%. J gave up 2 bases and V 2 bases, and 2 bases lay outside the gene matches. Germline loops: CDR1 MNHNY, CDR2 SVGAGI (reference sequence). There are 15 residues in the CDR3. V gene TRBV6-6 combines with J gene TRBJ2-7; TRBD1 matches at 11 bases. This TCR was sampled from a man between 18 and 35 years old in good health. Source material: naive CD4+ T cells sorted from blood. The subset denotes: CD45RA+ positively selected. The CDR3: CASSYPGQGAYEQYF. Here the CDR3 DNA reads TGTGCCAGCAGTTACCCGGGACAGGGGGCCTACGAGCAGTACTTC.